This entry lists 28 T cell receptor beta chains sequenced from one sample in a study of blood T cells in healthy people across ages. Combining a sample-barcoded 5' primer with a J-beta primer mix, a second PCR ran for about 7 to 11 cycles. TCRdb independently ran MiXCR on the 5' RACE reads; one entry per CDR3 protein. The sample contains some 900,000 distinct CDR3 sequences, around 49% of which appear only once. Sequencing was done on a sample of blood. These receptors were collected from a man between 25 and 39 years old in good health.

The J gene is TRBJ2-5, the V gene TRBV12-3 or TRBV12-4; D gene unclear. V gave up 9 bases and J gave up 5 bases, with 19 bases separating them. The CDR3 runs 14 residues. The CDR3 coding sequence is TGTGCCAGTTACCGGGCAGGAGCCGCGGAGACCCAGTACTTC. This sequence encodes CASYRAGAAETQYF.

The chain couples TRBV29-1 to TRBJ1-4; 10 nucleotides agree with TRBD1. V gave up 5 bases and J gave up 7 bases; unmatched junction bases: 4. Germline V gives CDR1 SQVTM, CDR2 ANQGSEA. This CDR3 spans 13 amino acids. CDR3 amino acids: CSVQTGGFEKLFF. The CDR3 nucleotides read TGCAGCGTTCAGACAGGGGGCTTTGAAAAACTGTTTTTT.

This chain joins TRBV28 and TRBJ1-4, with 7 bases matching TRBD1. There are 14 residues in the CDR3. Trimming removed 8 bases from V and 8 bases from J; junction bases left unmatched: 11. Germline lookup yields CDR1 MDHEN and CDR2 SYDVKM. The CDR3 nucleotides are TGTGCCAGCGACGCAGGGGGGTCCTTCGAAAAACTGTTTTTT. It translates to CASDAGGSFEKLFF.

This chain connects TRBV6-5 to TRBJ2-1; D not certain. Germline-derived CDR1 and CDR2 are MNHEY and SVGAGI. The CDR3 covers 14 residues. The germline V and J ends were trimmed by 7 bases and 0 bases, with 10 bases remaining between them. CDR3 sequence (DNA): TGTGCCAGCAACGTCCTGGGCTCCTACAATGAGCAGTTCTTC. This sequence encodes CASNVLGSYNEQFF.

Written as DNA, the CDR3 is TGTGCCAGCAGTCTACAACAGGGTTACGGTGGAAACACTGAAGCTTTCTTT. It is translated as CASSLQQGYGGNTEAFF. The chain combines TRBV6-6 with TRBJ1-1; the D gene is possibly TRBD1 (6 bases). Trimming took off 5 bases at V and 2 bases at J, with 21 bases between the two ends. Germline V gene data show CDR1 as MNHNY and CDR2 as SVGAGI (reference sequence). This CDR3 has 17 amino acids.

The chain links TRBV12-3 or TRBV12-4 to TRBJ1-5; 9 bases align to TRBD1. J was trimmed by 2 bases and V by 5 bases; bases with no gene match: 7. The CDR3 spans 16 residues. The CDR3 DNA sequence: TGTGCCAGCAGTCCGGGACAGGGTCCGGGCAATCAGCCCCAGCATTTT. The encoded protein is CASSPGQGPGNQPQHF.

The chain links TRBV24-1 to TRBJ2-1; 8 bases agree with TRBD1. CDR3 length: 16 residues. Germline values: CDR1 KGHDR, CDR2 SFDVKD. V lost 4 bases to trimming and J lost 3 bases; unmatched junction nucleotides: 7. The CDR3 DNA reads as TGTGCCACCAGTGACTCGGACAGGGACCTCTACAATGAGCAGTTCTTC. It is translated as CATSDSDRDLYNEQFF.

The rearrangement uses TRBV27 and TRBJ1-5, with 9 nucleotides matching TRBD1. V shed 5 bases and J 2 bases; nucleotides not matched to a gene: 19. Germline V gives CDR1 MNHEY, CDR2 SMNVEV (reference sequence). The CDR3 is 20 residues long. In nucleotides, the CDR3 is TGTGCCAGCAGTCGCTCGCCAGGACAGGGGAAAAAATTTGGCAATCAGCCCCAGCATTTT. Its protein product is CASSRSPGQGKKFGNQPQHF.

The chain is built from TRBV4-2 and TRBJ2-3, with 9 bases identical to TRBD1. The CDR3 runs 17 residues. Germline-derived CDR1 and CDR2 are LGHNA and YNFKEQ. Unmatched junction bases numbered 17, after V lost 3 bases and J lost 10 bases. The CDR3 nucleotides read TGTGCCAGCAGCCACACCCCGGACAGGGGAATGGGGAATGCGCAGTATTTT. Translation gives CASSHTPDRGMGNAQYF.

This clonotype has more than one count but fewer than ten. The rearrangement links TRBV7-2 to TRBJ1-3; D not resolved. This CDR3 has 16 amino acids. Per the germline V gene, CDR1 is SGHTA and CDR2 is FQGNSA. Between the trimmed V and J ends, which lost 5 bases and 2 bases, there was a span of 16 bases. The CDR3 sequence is CASSRAGRGTGNTIYF. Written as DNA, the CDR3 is TGTGCCAGCAGCCGAGCCGGGCGGGGTACTGGAAACACCATATATTTT.

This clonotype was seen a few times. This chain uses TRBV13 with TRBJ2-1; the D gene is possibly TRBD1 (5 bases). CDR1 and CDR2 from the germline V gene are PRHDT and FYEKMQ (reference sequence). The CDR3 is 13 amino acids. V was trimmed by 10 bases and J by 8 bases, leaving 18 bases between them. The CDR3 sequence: CATQTDSGHEQFF. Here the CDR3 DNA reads TGTGCCACGCAGACAGATTCCGGCCATGAGCAGTTCTTC.

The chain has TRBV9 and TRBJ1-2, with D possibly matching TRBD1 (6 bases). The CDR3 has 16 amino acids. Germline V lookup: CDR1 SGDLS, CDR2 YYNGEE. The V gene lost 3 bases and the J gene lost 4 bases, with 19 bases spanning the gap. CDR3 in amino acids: CASSAEGGSGGYGYTF. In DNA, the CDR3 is TGTGCCAGCAGCGCGGAGGGGGGCAGCGGGGGCTATGGCTACACCTTC.

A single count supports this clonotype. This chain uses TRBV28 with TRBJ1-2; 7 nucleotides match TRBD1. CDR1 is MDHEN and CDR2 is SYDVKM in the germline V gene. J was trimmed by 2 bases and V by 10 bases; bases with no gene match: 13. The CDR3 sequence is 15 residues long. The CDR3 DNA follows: TGTGCCAACATCTATCGAGGACAGGTGAACTATGGCTACACCTTC. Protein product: CANIYRGQVNYGYTF.

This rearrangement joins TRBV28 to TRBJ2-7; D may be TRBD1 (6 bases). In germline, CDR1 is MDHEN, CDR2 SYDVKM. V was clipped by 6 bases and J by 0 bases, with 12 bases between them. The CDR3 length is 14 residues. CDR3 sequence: CASRRQANSYEQYF. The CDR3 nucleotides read TGTGCCAGCAGGAGACAGGCCAACTCCTACGAGCAGTACTTC.

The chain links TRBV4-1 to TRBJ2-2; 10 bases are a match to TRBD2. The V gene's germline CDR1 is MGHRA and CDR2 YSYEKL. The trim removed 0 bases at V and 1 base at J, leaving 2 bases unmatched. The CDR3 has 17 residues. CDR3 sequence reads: CASSQELAGGNTGELFF. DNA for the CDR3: TGCGCCAGCAGCCAAGAGTTAGCGGGGGGGAACACCGGGGAGCTGTTTTTT.

CDR3 loop: CASSDPPFYKQYF. The CDR3 DNA follows: TGTGCCAGCAGTGATCCCCCTTTCTACAAGCAGTACTTC. The genes are TRBV2 and TRBJ2-5, with D unresolved. Germline V gives CDR1 SNHLY, CDR2 FYNNEI. V was clipped by 3 bases and J by 11 bases, with 16 bases between them. CDR3 length: 13 amino acids.

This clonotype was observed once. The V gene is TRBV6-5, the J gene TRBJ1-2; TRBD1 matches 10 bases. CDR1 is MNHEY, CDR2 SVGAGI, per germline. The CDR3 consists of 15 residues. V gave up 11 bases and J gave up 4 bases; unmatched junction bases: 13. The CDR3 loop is CARTTGQGETYGYTF. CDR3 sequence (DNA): TGTGCCCGCACCACAGGACAGGGGGAAACCTATGGCTACACCTTC.

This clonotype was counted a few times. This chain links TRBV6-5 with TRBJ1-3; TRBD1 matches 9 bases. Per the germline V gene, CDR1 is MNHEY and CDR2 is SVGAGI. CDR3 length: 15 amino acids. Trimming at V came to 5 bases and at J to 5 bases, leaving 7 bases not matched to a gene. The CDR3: CASSPGQGTRNTIYF. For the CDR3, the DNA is TGTGCCAGCAGTCCCGGACAGGGGACGAGAAACACCATATATTTT.

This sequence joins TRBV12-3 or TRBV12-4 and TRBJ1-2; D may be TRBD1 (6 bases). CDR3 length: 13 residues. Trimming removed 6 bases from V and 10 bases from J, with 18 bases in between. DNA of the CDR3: TGTGCCAGCAGGACCGGGGGCACGGGCGACTACACCTTC. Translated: CASRTGGTGDYTF.

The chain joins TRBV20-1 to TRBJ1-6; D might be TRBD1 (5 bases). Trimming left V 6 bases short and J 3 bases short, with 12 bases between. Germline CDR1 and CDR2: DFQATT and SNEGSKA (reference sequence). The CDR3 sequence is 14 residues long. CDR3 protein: CSALGQRYNSPLHF. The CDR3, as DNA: TGCAGTGCGTTGGGGCAGCGCTATAATTCACCCCTCCACTTT.

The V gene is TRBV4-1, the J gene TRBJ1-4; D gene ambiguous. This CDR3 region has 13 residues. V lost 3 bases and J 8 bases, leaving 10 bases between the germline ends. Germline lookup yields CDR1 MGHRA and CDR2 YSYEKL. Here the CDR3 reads CASSQEEGEKLFF. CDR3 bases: TGCGCCAGCAGCCAGGAAGAAGGGGAAAAACTGTTTTTT.

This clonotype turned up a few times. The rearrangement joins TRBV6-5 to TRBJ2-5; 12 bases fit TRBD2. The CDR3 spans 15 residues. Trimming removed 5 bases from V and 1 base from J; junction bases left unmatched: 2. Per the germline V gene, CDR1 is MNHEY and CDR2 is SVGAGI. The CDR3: CASSMTSGSQETQYF. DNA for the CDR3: TGTGCCAGCAGTATGACTAGCGGGAGCCAAGAGACCCAGTACTTC.

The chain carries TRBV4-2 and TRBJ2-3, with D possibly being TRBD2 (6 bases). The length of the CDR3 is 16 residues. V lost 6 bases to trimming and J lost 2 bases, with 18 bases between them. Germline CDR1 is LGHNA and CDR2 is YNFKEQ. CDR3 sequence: CASSPRLTGDTDTQYF. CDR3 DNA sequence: TGTGCCAGCAGTCCGAGACTAACGGGGGACACAGATACGCAGTATTTT.

The CDR3 sequence: CASSPASTGRTDTQYF. For the CDR3, the DNA is TGTGCCAGCAGCCCAGCCTCGACAGGGAGGACAGATACGCAGTATTTT. V gene TRBV7-2 combines with J gene TRBJ2-3; the D gene is possibly TRBD1 (7 bases). Germline V gene data show CDR1 as SGHTA and CDR2 as FQGNSA. Between the trimmed V and J ends, which lost 5 bases and 3 bases, there was a span of 18 bases. The CDR3 is 16 residues long.

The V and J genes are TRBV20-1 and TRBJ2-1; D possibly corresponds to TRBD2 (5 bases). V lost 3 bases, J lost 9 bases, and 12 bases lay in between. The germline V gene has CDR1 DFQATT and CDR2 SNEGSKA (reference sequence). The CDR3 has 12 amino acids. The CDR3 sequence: CSASYSEVEQFF. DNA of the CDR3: TGCAGTGCTAGCTATAGCGAGGTTGAGCAGTTCTTC.

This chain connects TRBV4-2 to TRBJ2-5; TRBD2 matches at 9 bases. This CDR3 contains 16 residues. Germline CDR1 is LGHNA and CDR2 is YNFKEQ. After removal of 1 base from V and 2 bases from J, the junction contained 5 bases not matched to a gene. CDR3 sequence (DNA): TGTGCCAGCAGCCAAGGCGGGACTAGCCGGCAAGAGACCCAGTACTTC. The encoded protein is CASSQGGTSRQETQYF.

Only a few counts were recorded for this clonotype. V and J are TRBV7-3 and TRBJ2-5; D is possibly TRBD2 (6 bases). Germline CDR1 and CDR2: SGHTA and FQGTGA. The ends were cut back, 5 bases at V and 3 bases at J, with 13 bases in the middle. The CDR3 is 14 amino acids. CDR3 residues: CASSPGTGKETQYF. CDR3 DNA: TGTGCCAGCAGCCCCGGGACTGGAAAAGAGACCCAGTACTTC.

The CDR3 DNA is TGTGCCAGCAGTTTAGACGGCAGGGTCGGTCAGCCCCAGCATTTT. Translated: CASSLDGRVGQPQHF. The chain recombines TRBV27 with TRBJ1-5; weak D call: TRBD1 (5 bases). Germline CDR1 MNHEY, CDR2 SMNVEV (reference sequence). The CDR3 loop spans 15 amino acids. V shed 2 bases and J shed 6 bases, with 14 bases lying between them.